A selection of T cell receptor beta chains follows, all from one sample in a study of beta chain features in type 1 diabetes. The assay was immunoSEQ multiplex PCR, and TCRdb's table has in-frame clones only and misses some. The sample lists over 150,000 clones; approximately 8% were seen once. The material sequenced was central memory CD4+ T cells from blood. Source of these receptors: a woman between 40 and 55 years old with type 1 diabetes. Each CDR3 is given with its conserved first and last residue. The D gene is left open where the match is weak. Only some rows state a clone size, as once, few, many or a class for expanded clones.

j_gene: TRBJ2-7
v_gene: TRBV11-2
abundance: few
d_gene: NA
CDR3aa: CASSLAGVEQYF
CDR3nt: TGTGCCAGCAGCTTAGCGGGTGTCGAGCAGTACTTC

j_gene: TRBJ1-1
v_gene: TRBV7-3
abundance: NA
d_gene: NA
CDR3aa: CASSLDTQTEAFF
CDR3nt: TGTGCCAGCAGCTTAGACACTCAAACTGAAGCTTTCTTT

j_gene: TRBJ2-1
v_gene: TRBV4-1
abundance: NA
d_gene: NA
CDR3aa: CASSPDIYNEQFF
CDR3nt: TGCGCCAGCAGCCCGGACATCTACAATGAGCAGTTCTTC

j_gene: TRBJ1-6
v_gene: TRBV28
abundance: NA
d_gene: TRBD1
CDR3aa: CASRRGQGAASNSPLHF
CDR3nt: TGTGCCAGCAGACGAGGACAGGGGGCCGCGAGTAATTCACCCCTCCACTTT

j_gene: TRBJ1-2
v_gene: TRBV5-1
abundance: few
d_gene: TRBD1
CDR3aa: CASFETGTFSYTF
CDR3nt: TGCGCCAGCTTCGAGACAGGGACCTTTTCCTACACCTTC

j_gene: TRBJ2-7
v_gene: TRBV30
abundance: NA
d_gene: TRBD2
CDR3aa: CAWQREVYEQYF
CDR3nt: TGTGCCTGGCAGCGGGAGGTCTACGAGCAGTACTTC

j_gene: TRBJ1-6
v_gene: TRBV6-5
abundance: few
d_gene: NA
CDR3aa: CASSLRTSGDSPLHF
CDR3nt: TGTGCCAGCAGTCTCCGGACATCGGGGGATTCACCCCTCCACTTT

j_gene: TRBJ1-2
v_gene: TRBV6-1
abundance: NA
d_gene: NA
CDR3aa: CASSHGRGGYTF
CDR3nt: TGTGCCAGCAGTCACGGGAGGGGTGGCTACACCTTC

j_gene: TRBJ1-5
v_gene: TRBV5-1
abundance: NA
d_gene: NA
CDR3aa: CASSSTGMENQPQHF
CDR3nt: TGCGCCAGCAGCTCTACAGGGATGGAGAATCAGCCCCAGCATTTT

j_gene: TRBJ2-5
v_gene: TRBV29-1
abundance: once
d_gene: TRBD1
CDR3aa: CSVAATGALRETQYF
CDR3nt: TGCAGCGTTGCCGCAACAGGGGCTCTCCGAGAGACCCAGTACTTC

j_gene: TRBJ1-4
v_gene: TRBV4-1
abundance: few
d_gene: NA
CDR3aa: CASSQDPGSTNEKLFF
CDR3nt: TGCGCCAGCAGCCAAGACCCAGGTTCAACTAATGAAAAACTGTTTTTT

j_gene: TRBJ2-1
v_gene: TRBV7-9
abundance: few
d_gene: TRBD2
CDR3aa: CASSLELAGGKEQFF
CDR3nt: TGTGCCAGCAGCTTAGAACTAGCGGGAGGAAAGGAGCAGTTCTTC

j_gene: TRBJ2-7
v_gene: TRBV6-5
abundance: NA
d_gene: TRBD1
CDR3aa: CATRKSGTGPYEQYF
CDR3nt: TGTGCCACCAGAAAGTCCGGGACAGGGCCCTACGAGCAGTACTTC

j_gene: TRBJ1-1
v_gene: TRBV14
abundance: few
d_gene: TRBD1
CDR3aa: CASSLRQGEGTEAFF
CDR3nt: TGTGCCAGCAGCCTCAGACAGGGAGAGGGGACTGAAGCTTTCTTT

j_gene: TRBJ1-4
v_gene: TRBV7-3
abundance: NA
d_gene: NA
CDR3aa: CASSLDSNEKLFF
CDR3nt: TGTGCCAGCAGCCTCGACAGTAATGAAAAACTGTTTTTT

j_gene: TRBJ1-5
v_gene: TRBV4-3
abundance: NA
d_gene: TRBD1
CDR3aa: CASSQARGPNQPQHF
CDR3nt: TGCGCCAGCAGCCAAGCTAGGGGGCCTAATCAGCCCCAGCATTTT

j_gene: TRBJ2-5
v_gene: TRBV13
abundance: few
d_gene: NA
CDR3aa: CASSLGRRTETQYF
CDR3nt: TGTGCCAGCAGCTTAGGGCGGAGAACGGAGACCCAGTACTTC

j_gene: TRBJ1-1
v_gene: TRBV9
abundance: few
d_gene: NA
CDR3aa: CASSHQGVNTEAFF
CDR3nt: TGTGCCAGCAGCCACCAAGGGGTGAACACTGAAGCTTTCTTT

j_gene: TRBJ1-1
v_gene: TRBV5-6
abundance: few
d_gene: NA
CDR3aa: CASSSWEAGEAFF
CDR3nt: TGTGCCAGCAGCTCCTGGGAGGCAGGCGAAGCTTTCTTT

j_gene: TRBJ1-5
v_gene: TRBV19
abundance: few
d_gene: NA
CDR3aa: CASSGQSGNQPQHF
CDR3nt: TGTGCCAGTAGTGGACAGAGCGGCAATCAGCCCCAGCATTTT

j_gene: TRBJ2-1
v_gene: TRBV5-1
abundance: many
d_gene: NA
CDR3aa: CASSLDPTSYNEQFF
CDR3nt: TGCGCCAGCAGCCTAGACCCAACCTCCTACAATGAGCAGTTCTTC

j_gene: TRBJ2-7
v_gene: TRBV5-6
abundance: many
d_gene: NA
CDR3aa: CASSRPAGTALNEQYF
CDR3nt: TGTGCCAGCAGCCGGCCGGCGGGGACAGCCCTAAACGAGCAGTACTTC

j_gene: TRBJ1-2
v_gene: TRBV9
abundance: NA
d_gene: NA
CDR3aa: CASSGTYRVLDGYTF
CDR3nt: TGTGCCAGCAGCGGTACTTACAGGGTTCTTGATGGCTACACCTTC

j_gene: TRBJ1-1
v_gene: TRBV9
abundance: NA
d_gene: TRBD1
CDR3aa: CASSVEGAARNTEAFF
CDR3nt: TGTGCCAGCAGCGTAGAGGGGGCGGCGAGAAACACTGAAGCTTTCTTT

j_gene: TRBJ2-1
v_gene: TRBV5-4
abundance: few
d_gene: TRBD2
CDR3aa: CASSPGLAGGYNEQFF
CDR3nt: TGTGCCAGCAGCCCTGGACTAGCGGGGGGTTACAATGAGCAGTTCTTC

j_gene: TRBJ2-1
v_gene: TRBV15
abundance: few
d_gene: TRBD2
CDR3aa: CATSRGSIAGGYNEQFF
CDR3nt: TGTGCCACCAGCAGAGGTTCAATAGCGGGAGGGTACAATGAGCAGTTCTTC

j_gene: TRBJ1-6
v_gene: TRBV4-1
abundance: few
d_gene: NA
CDR3aa: CASSHLSQVDSYNSPLHF
CDR3nt: TGCGCCAGCAGCCATCTCTCCCAGGTCGACTCCTATAATTCACCCCTCCACTTT

j_gene: TRBJ2-2
v_gene: TRBV7-2
abundance: NA
d_gene: TRBD2
CDR3aa: CASSLSRLAVRDTGELFF
CDR3nt: TGTGCCAGCAGCTTAAGTCGACTAGCCGTGCGGGACACCGGGGAGCTGTTTTTT

j_gene: TRBJ2-1
v_gene: TRBV29-1
abundance: few
d_gene: NA
CDR3aa: CSPSVFNEQFF
CDR3nt: TGCAGCCCTTCGGTTTTCAATGAGCAGTTCTTC

j_gene: TRBJ1-5
v_gene: TRBV27
abundance: few
d_gene: TRBD1
CDR3aa: CASRGQGKRPQHF
CDR3nt: TGTGCCAGCAGGGGACAGGGAAAGAGGCCCCAGCATTTT

j_gene: TRBJ1-2
v_gene: TRBV2
abundance: NA
d_gene: NA
CDR3aa: CASSERGQFIYGYTF
CDR3nt: TGTGCCAGCAGTGAACGAGGTCAGTTCATCTATGGCTACACCTTC

j_gene: TRBJ2-4
v_gene: TRBV7-9
abundance: many
d_gene: NA
CDR3aa: CASSFGSVDIQYF
CDR3nt: TGTGCCAGCAGCTTCGGGTCGGTAGACATTCAGTACTTC

j_gene: TRBJ1-5
v_gene: TRBV27
abundance: few
d_gene: TRBD1
CDR3aa: CASSLQGRQPQHF
CDR3nt: TGTGCCAGCAGCCTACAGGGGCGTCAGCCCCAGCATTTT

j_gene: TRBJ2-1
v_gene: TRBV7-3
abundance: few
d_gene: TRBD2
CDR3aa: CASSFSGGNNEQFF
CDR3nt: TGTGCCAGCAGCTTCTCGGGGGGAAACAATGAGCAGTTCTTC

j_gene: TRBJ1-1
v_gene: TRBV7-8
abundance: few
d_gene: NA
CDR3aa: CASSPIGGVSNTEAFF
CDR3nt: TGTGCCAGCAGTCCCATAGGGGGGGTCTCGAACACTGAAGCTTTCTTT

j_gene: TRBJ1-5
v_gene: TRBV7-9
abundance: many
d_gene: NA
CDR3aa: CASSLASSNQPQHF
CDR3nt: TGTGCCAGCAGCTTAGCCAGTAGCAATCAGCCCCAGCATTTT

j_gene: TRBJ2-1
v_gene: TRBV6-1
abundance: NA
d_gene: NA
CDR3aa: CASRLGGSYNEQFF
CDR3nt: TGTGCCAGCAGGTTAGGGGGCTCCTACAATGAGCAGTTCTTC

j_gene: TRBJ2-5
v_gene: TRBV4-1
abundance: NA
d_gene: NA
CDR3aa: CASSVTRSHETQYF
CDR3nt: TGCGCCAGCAGTGTAACTAGGAGTCATGAGACCCAGTACTTC

j_gene: TRBJ1-1
v_gene: TRBV13
abundance: few
d_gene: NA
CDR3aa: CASSLNGGEAFF
CDR3nt: TGTGCCAGCAGCTTGAATGGGGGCGAAGCTTTCTTT

j_gene: TRBJ2-6
v_gene: TRBV6-5
abundance: few
d_gene: NA
CDR3aa: CASSYGRGYGANVLTF
CDR3nt: TGTGCCAGCAGTTACGGGAGAGGGTACGGGGCCAACGTCCTGACTTTC

j_gene: TRBJ2-1
v_gene: TRBV15
abundance: few
d_gene: NA
CDR3aa: CATSRGVGAQVNEQFF
CDR3nt: TGTGCCACCAGCAGAGGTGTAGGGGCTCAAGTTAACGAGCAGTTCTTC

j_gene: TRBJ2-2
v_gene: TRBV5-1
abundance: once
d_gene: NA
CDR3aa: CASSLRRAGGQTNTGELFF
CDR3nt: TGCGCCAGCAGCTTGCGTCGCGCGGGCGGACAGACGAACACCGGGGAGCTGTTTTTT

j_gene: TRBJ1-2
v_gene: TRBV5-6
abundance: many
d_gene: NA
CDR3aa: CASSRGGENYGYTF
CDR3nt: TGTGCCAGCAGTCGCGGTGGGGAGAACTATGGCTACACCTTC

j_gene: TRBJ2-2
v_gene: TRBV28
abundance: NA
d_gene: TRBD2
CDR3aa: CASSLAGGRAGELFF
CDR3nt: TGTGCCAGCAGTTTGGCGGGCGGGAGGGCCGGGGAGCTGTTTTTT

j_gene: TRBJ2-1
v_gene: TRBV6-5
abundance: NA
d_gene: TRBD1
CDR3aa: CASSLRDRAFNEQFF
CDR3nt: TGTGCCAGCAGTCTCCGGGACAGGGCTTTCAATGAGCAGTTCTTC

j_gene: TRBJ2-7
v_gene: TRBV9
abundance: few
d_gene: NA
CDR3aa: CASSSRGAFSASYEQYF
CDR3nt: TGTGCCAGCAGCTCCCGGGGGGCGTTTTCGGCGTCCTACGAGCAGTACTTC

j_gene: TRBJ2-3
v_gene: TRBV7-2
abundance: few
d_gene: NA
CDR3aa: CASSSRQYTDTQYF
CDR3nt: TGTGCCAGCAGCTCCCGACAGTACACAGATACGCAGTATTTT

j_gene: TRBJ1-2
v_gene: TRBV19
abundance: many
d_gene: NA
CDR3aa: CASSRTASDGYTF
CDR3nt: TGTGCCAGTAGCAGGACAGCCAGCGATGGCTACACCTTC

j_gene: TRBJ2-7
v_gene: TRBV4-3
abundance: NA
d_gene: NA
CDR3aa: CASSQDGGQSYEQYF
CDR3nt: TGCGCCAGCAGCCAAGATGGCGGACAGTCCTACGAGCAGTACTTC

j_gene: TRBJ1-5
v_gene: TRBV19
abundance: NA
d_gene: TRBD1
CDR3aa: CASSTVQGARNQPQHF
CDR3nt: TGTGCCAGTAGTACGGTACAGGGGGCGCGGAATCAGCCCCAGCATTTT

j_gene: TRBJ2-6
v_gene: TRBV7-8
abundance: few
d_gene: TRBD2
CDR3aa: CASSPGLAGNSGANVLTF
CDR3nt: TGTGCCAGCAGCCCGGGACTAGCGGGAAACTCTGGGGCCAACGTCCTGACTTTC